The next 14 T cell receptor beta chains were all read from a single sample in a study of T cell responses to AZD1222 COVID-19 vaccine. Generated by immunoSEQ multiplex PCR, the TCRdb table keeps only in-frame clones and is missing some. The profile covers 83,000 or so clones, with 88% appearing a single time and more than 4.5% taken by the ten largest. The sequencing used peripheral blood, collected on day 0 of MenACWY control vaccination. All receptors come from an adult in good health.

The CDR3 bases are TGCAGCGTTGAAGATCCCTTCAGTTTCCCCTACGAGCAGTACTTC. Residues: CSVEDPFSFPYEQYF. The chain employs TRBV29-1 and TRBJ2-7; D remains ambiguous. Per the germline V gene, CDR1 is SQVTM and CDR2 is ANQGSEA. The V end was cut by 0 bases, the J end by 2 bases, with 14 bases between. CDR3 length: 15 amino acids.

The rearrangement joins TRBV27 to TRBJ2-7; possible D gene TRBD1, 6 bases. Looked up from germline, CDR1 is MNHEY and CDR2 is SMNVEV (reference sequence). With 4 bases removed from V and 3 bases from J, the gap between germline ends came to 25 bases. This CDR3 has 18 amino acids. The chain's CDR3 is CASSSTLLRQARVYEQYF. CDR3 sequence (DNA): TGTGCCAGCAGTTCGACCCTTCTTCGACAGGCGAGAGTCTACGAGCAGTACTTC.

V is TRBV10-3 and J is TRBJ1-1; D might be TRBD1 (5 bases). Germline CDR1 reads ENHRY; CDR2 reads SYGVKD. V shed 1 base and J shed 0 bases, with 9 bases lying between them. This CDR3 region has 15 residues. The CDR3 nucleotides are TGTGCCATCAGTGAGTGGGGCAGGTTGAACACTGAAGCTTTCTTT. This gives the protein CAISEWGRLNTEAFF.

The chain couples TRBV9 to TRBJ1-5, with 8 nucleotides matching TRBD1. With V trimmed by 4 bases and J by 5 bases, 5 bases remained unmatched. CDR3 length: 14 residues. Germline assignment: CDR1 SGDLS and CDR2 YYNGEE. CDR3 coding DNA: TGTGCCAGCAGCAACGACAGGGGACATCAGCCCCAGCATTTT. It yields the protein CASSNDRGHQPQHF. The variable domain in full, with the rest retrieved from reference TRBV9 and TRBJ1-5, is DSGVTQTPKHLITATGQRVTLRCSPRSGDLSVYWYQQSLDQGLQFLIQYYNGEERAKGNILERFSAQQFPDLHSELNLSSLELGDSALYFCASSNDRGHQPQHFGDGTRLSIL.

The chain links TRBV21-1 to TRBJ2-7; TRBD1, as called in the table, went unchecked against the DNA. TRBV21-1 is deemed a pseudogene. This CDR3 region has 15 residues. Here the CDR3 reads CASSKAGEGSYEQYF. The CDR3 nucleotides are TGTGCCAGCAGCAAAGCAGGGGAAGGCTCCTACGAGCAGTACTTC.

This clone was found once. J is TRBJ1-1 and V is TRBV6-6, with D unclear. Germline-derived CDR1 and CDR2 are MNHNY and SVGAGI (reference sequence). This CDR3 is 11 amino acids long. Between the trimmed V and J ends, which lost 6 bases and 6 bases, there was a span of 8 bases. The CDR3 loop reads CASSLAAEAFF. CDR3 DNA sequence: TGTGCCAGCAGCCTGGCGGCTGAAGCTTTCTTT.

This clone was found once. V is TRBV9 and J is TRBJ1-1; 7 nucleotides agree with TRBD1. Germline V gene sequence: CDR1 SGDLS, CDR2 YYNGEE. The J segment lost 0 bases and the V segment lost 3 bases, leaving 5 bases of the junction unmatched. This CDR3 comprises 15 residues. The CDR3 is CASSAGDSVNTEAFF. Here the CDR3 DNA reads TGTGCCAGCAGCGCGGGGGACAGTGTGAACACTGAAGCTTTCTTT.

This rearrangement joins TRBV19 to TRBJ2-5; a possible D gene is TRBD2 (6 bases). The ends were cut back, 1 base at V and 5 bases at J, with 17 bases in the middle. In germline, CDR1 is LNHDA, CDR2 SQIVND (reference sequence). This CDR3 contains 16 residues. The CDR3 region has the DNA TGTGCCAGTAGTATAGGTTCCCCCGGGACTGGGGAGACCCAGTACTTC. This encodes CASSIGSPGTGETQYF.

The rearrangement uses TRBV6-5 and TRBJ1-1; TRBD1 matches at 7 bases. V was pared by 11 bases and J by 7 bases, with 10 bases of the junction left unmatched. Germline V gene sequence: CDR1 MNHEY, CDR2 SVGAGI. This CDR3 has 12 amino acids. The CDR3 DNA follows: TGTGCCGGCCGTAGTAGGGACAGTGAAGCTTTCTTT. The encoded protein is CAGRSRDSEAFF.

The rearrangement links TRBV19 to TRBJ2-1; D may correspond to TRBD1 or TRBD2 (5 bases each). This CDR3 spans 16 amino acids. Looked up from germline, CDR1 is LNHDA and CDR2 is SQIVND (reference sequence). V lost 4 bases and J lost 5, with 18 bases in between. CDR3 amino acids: CASSRYRDGTNNEQFF. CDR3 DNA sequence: TGTGCCAGTAGTAGATACCGGGACGGAACAAACAATGAGCAGTTCTTC.

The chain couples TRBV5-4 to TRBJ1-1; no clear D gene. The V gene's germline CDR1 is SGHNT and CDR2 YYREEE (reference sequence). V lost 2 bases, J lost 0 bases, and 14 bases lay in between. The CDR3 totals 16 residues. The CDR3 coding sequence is TGTGCCAGCAGCTTTGGACGGGCCCCACTGAACACTGAAGCTTTCTTT. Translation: CASSFGRAPLNTEAFF.

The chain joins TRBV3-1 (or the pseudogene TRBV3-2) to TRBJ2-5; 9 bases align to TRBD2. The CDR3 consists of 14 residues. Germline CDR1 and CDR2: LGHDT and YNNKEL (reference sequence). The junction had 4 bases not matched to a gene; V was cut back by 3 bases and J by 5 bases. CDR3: CASSHSGRYETQYF. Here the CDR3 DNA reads TGTGCCAGCAGCCACAGCGGGAGGTACGAGACCCAGTACTTC.

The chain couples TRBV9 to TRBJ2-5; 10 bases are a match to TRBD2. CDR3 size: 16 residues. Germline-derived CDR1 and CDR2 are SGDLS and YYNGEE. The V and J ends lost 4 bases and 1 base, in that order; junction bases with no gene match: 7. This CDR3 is CASSPRLAGLQETQYF. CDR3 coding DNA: TGTGCCAGCAGCCCACGACTAGCGGGCCTCCAAGAGACCCAGTACTTC.

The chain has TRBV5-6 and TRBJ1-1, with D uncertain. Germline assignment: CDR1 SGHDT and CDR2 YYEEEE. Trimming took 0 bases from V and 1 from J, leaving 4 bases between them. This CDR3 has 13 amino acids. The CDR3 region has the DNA TGTGCCAGCAGCTTGGGGCGGAACACTGAAGCTTTCTTT. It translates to CASSLGRNTEAFF.